The rows below give T cell receptor beta chains drawn from one sample of a study of low-dose radiotherapy and immunotherapy resistance in tumors. TCRdb reanalysed the reads using MiXCR and keeps one entry per CDR3 protein. The table shows approximately 45,000 distinct CDR3 sequences, with about 25% occurring only once. The material sequenced was PBMCs, taken after low-dose radiotherapy plus immunotherapy. These receptors were collected from a male donor with prostate cancer. CDR3s include the opening cysteine and the closing phenylalanine or tryptophan. The order of the fields is D gene, clone size, J gene, V gene, CDR3 protein, CDR3 DNA. D genes are given only for firm matches. For some rows the clone size is stated as once, few or many, or as a class when expanded; others skip it.

>.|many|TRBJ2-4|TRBV6-2/TRBV6-3
CASSGGLVIQYF
TGTGCCAGCAGCGGGGGACTGGTTATTCAGTACTTC
>.|many|TRBJ2-7|TRBV6-1
CASSGNPLTYEQYF
TGTGCCAGCAGTGGTAATCCCTTAACCTACGAGCAGTACTTC
>TRBD1|many|TRBJ2-7|TRBV27
CASSLSRTGGGEQYF
TGTGCCAGCAGTTTATCGAGAACAGGGGGTGGCGAGCAGTACTTC
>TRBD1|few|TRBJ2-5|TRBV3-1
CASSRGQGKLQETQYF
TGTGCCAGCAGCCGTGGACAGGGAAAATTACAAGAGACCCAGTACTTC
>.|many|TRBJ2-7|TRBV29-1
CSVEEKGRTYEQYF
TGCAGCGTTGAAGAGAAAGGACGGACCTACGAGCAGTACTTC
>TRBD1|many|TRBJ2-3|TRBV19
CASSATGRTDTQYF
TGTGCCAGTAGTGCGACAGGGCGCACAGATACGCAGTATTTT
>TRBD1|many|TRBJ2-7|TRBV29-1
CSAGQDPYEQYF
TGCAGCGCAGGACAGGACCCCTACGAGCAGTACTTC
>TRBD2|few|TRBJ2-5|TRBV19
CASSGGLVQETQYF
TGTGCCAGTAGTGGGGGACTAGTCCAAGAGACCCAGTACTTC
>.|.|TRBJ2-2|TRBV9
CASRGQGVDTGELFF
TGTGCCAGCAGGGGACAAGGGGTGGACACCGGGGAGCTGTTTTTT
>TRBD1|.|TRBJ1-1|TRBV28
CASSYRGQNTEAFF
TGTGCCAGCAGTTACAGGGGGCAGAACACTGAAGCTTTCTTT
>.|many|TRBJ1-6|TRBV6-2/TRBV6-3
CASSYSPGANSPLHF
TGTGCCAGCAGTTACTCGCCCGGGGCTAATTCACCCCTCCACTTT
>TRBD1|many|TRBJ2-2|TRBV28
CASTPPGQGSGELFF
TGTGCCAGCACTCCCCCGGGACAGGGATCCGGGGAGCTGTTTTTT
>.|.|TRBJ1-1|TRBV7-2
CASSLQRNTEAFF
TGTGCCAGCAGCTTACAAAGGAACACTGAAGCTTTCTTT
>.|many|TRBJ2-5|TRBV27
CASSLSRGEETQYF
TGTGCCAGCAGTTTATCCAGAGGGGAAGAGACCCAGTACTTC
>.|many|TRBJ2-7|TRBV6-2/TRBV6-3
CASSEANSDYEQYF
TGTGCCAGCAGTGAAGCGAATAGCGACTACGAGCAGTACTTC
>.|many|TRBJ2-1|TRBV2
CASSGGVAPSSYNEQFF
TGTGCCAGCAGTGGCGGAGTAGCCCCGAGCTCCTACAATGAGCAGTTCTTC
>.|many|TRBJ1-2|TRBV25-1
CATNLGEFGYTF
TGTGCCACCAACTTAGGGGAATTCGGCTACACCTTC
>.|many|TRBJ2-7|TRBV4-1
CASSQGPEQYF
TGCGCCAGCAGCCAAGGTCCCGAGCAGTACTTC
>.|.|TRBJ2-5|TRBV5-1
CASRRYASQETQYF
TGCGCCAGCCGCCGGTACGCTAGTCAAGAGACCCAGTACTTC
>.|many|TRBJ1-3|TRBV11-3
CASSLRGNTIYF
TGTGCCAGCAGCTTACGGGGAAACACCATATATTTT
>.|many|TRBJ1-5|TRBV10-2
CASSASNQPQHF
TGCGCCAGCAGTGCGAGCAATCAGCCCCAGCATTTT
>.|many|TRBJ1-2|TRBV4-1
CASSQGETYGYTF
TGCGCCAGCAGCCAGGGTGAGACTTATGGCTACACCTTC
>TRBD2|.|TRBJ2-1|TRBV24-1
CASGLLSGGTYNEQFF
TGTGCCAGCGGCCTGCTCAGCGGGGGGACCTACAATGAGCAGTTCTTC
>.|.|TRBJ1-4|TRBV20-1
CSATPMGPKSGEKLFF
TGCAGTGCTACCCCGATGGGACCTAAAAGCGGGGAAAAACTGTTTTTT
>.|many|TRBJ2-6|TRBV29-1
CSVEATGANVLTF
TGCAGCGTTGAAGCGACTGGGGCCAACGTCCTGACTTTC
>.|many|TRBJ1-3|TRBV6-5
CASSYPGPGNTIYF
TGTGCCAGCAGTTACCCCGGGCCTGGAAACACCATATATTTT
>TRBD2|many|TRBJ2-7|TRBV4-1
CASSQLSTGTSGREYYEQYF
TGCGCCAGCAGCCAGCTATCAACCGGGACTAGCGGGAGGGAGTACTACGAGCAGTACTTC
>TRBD1|.|TRBJ1-4|TRBV12-3/TRBV12-4
CASRDDRVNEKLFF
TGTGCCAGCAGGGACGACAGGGTAAATGAAAAACTGTTTTTT
>.|many|TRBJ2-2|TRBV9
CASSVDGGATGELFF
TGTGCCAGCAGCGTAGATGGGGGAGCAACAGGGGAGCTGTTTTTT
>TRBD2|.|TRBJ2-5|TRBV9
CASSPSGGAGETQYF
TGTGCCAGCAGCCCTAGCGGGGGGGCCGGGGAGACCCAGTACTTC